Listed here are 5 T cell receptor beta chains from one sample, sequenced in a study of blood T cell repertoires in COVID-19. Measured with immunoSEQ multiplex PCR; TCRdb has only the in-frame clones, and not every one. The sample has 30,000 or so clones, roughly 65% seen once. The sequenced sample was peripheral blood. Receptor source: a human donor in a cohort sampled during active COVID-19.

The CDR3 here is CASSSLASGGIQYF. The CDR3 DNA is TGTGCCAGCAGCTCTCTTGCTAGCGGGGGGATTCAGTACTTC. The rearrangement links TRBV7-2 to TRBJ2-4, with TRBD2 identical over 11 bases. Germline V gene data show CDR1 as SGHTA and CDR2 as FQGNSA. CDR3 length: 14 residues. Trimming removed 4 bases from V and 10 bases from J; junction bases left unmatched: 6.

The V and J genes are TRBV4-1 and TRBJ2-7, with D possibly TRBD2 on 6 matching bases. This CDR3 is 15 amino acids long. Germline CDR1 reads MGHRA; CDR2 reads YSYEKL. Trimming removed 0 bases from V and 7 bases from J, with 16 bases in between. This CDR3 is CASSQDGSPAGEQYF. CDR3 coding DNA: TGCGCCAGCAGCCAAGATGGTAGTCCCGCGGGGGAGCAGTACTTC.

This chain uses TRBV7-2 with TRBJ2-1, with 7 bases lining up with TRBD2. CDR3 length equals 14 residues. J lost 5 bases, V lost 4 bases, and 5 bases had no gene match. In germline, CDR1 is SGHTA, CDR2 FQGNSA. Here the CDR3 reads CASSSLGTNNEQFF. The DNA of the CDR3 is TGTGCCAGCAGCTCCCTCGGGACTAACAATGAGCAGTTCTTC.

This clone was observed a handful of times. CDR3 amino acids: CASSQAENDHNEQFF. CDR3 nucleotide sequence: TGTGCCAGCAGCCAAGCTGAGAATGATCACAATGAGCAGTTCTTC. The chain couples TRBV3-1 (or the pseudogene TRBV3-2) to TRBJ2-1; D is unclear. The germline V gene encodes CDR1 LGHDT and CDR2 YNNKEL (reference sequence). Trimming stripped 1 base from V and 5 bases from J, with 12 bases between. The CDR3 spans 15 residues.

The chain uses TRBV20-1 and TRBJ2-7, with D uncertain. The V end lost 2 bases, the J end lost 2 bases, and 4 bases lay between the germline ends. The CDR3 is made up of 11 amino acids. Germline V gene data show CDR1 as DFQATT and CDR2 as SNEGSKA (reference sequence). Here the CDR3 DNA reads TGCAGTGCTAGAACAACCTACGAGCAGTACTTC. It yields the protein CSARTTYEQYF.